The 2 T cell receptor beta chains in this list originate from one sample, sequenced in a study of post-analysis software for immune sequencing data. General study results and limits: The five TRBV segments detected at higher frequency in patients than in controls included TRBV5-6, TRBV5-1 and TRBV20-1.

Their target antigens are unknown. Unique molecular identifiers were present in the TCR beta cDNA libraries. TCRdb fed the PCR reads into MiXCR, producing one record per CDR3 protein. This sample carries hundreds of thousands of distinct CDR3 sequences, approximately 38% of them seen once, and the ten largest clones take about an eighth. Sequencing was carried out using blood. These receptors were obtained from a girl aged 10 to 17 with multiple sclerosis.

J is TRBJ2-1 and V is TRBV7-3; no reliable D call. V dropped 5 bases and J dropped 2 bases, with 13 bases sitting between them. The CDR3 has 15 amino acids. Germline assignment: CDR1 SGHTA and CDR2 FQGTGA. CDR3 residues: CASSPYLTPYNEQFF. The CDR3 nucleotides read TGTGCCAGCAGCCCCTACTTAACCCCCTACAATGAGCAGTTCTTC.

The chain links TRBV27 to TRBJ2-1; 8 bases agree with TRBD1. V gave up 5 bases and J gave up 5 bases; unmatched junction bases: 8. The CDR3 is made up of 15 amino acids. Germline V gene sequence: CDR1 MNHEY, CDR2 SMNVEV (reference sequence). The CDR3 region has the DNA TGTGCCAGCAGTACTCGGGACAGGATGGACAATGAGCAGTTCTTC. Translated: CASSTRDRMDNEQFF.